The subject of this entry is one TCR beta chain. With V trimmed by 2 bases and J by 8 bases, 1 base remained unmatched. There are 13 residues in the CDR3. Germline CDR1 is KGHDR and CDR2 is SFDVKD. Per the original data handling: For nucleated cells, counts were estimated from reference gene primer amplification. Only in-frame clones appear in the TCRdb table, and some are missing; sequencing was by immunoSEQ multiplex PCR. The DNA was the basis for D and trimming; V, J and clone size are from that table. This sample yields a few hundred thousand clones, of which around 89% are seen a single time; 1% to 1.5% belongs to the top ten. The sample is drawn from a study of blood T cell repertoires in COVID-19.

V gene TRBV24-1 combines with J gene TRBJ1-2; 10 bases fit TRBD1. This clonotype was sampled from a man between 40 and 49 years old with acute or convalescent COVID-19. Input material: peripheral blood. The DNA of the CDR3 is TGTGCCACCAGTGATTGGACAGGGGGAGGCTACACCTTC. Encoded protein: CATSDWTGGGYTF.